This T cell receptor beta chain was recovered during a study of T cell clonality in common variable immunodeficiency. Points from the study as a whole: Compared with controls, CVID subjects had fewer shared TCRbeta clones.

This CDR3 contains 13 residues. V was pared by 5 bases and J by 6 bases, with 5 bases of the junction left unmatched. Germline assignment: CDR1 SGHVS and CDR2 FNYEAQ. Most patients and controls had Caucasian heritage. This clone was observed a handful of times. Its antigen is still unknown. Read data end 3 residues before the CDR3 end; the end is taken from the germline J gene. The repertoire was sequenced with immunoSEQ multiplex PCR; TCRdb's copy has only in-frame clones and lacks some. The sample shows tens of thousands of clones, none of them appearing just once. Sequencing was performed on peripheral blood mononuclear cells. The chain uses TRBV7-6 and TRBJ1-1, with 8 bases aligning to TRBD1. The sequence was collected from a person aged 18-70 years in good health. The CDR3 loop reads CASSLGQASEAFF. The CDR3 DNA, read in part, is TGTGCCAGCAGCCTGGGACAGGCCTCTGAA.